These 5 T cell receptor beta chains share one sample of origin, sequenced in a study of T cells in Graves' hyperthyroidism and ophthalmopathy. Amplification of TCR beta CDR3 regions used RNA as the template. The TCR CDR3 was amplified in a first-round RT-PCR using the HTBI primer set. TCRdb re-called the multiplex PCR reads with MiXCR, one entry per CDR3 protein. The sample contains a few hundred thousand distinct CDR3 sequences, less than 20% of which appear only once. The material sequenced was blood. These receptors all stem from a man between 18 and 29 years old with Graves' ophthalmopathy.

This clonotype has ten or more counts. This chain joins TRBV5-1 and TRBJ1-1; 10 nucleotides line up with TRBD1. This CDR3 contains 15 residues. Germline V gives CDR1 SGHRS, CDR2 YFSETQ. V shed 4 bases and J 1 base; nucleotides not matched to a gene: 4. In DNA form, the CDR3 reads TGCGCCAGCAGCCAATGGACAGGGGGGAACACTGAAGCTTTCTTT. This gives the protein CASSQWTGGNTEAFF.

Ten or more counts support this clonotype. CDR3 region: CASEKTGNTEAFF. CDR3 coding DNA: TGTGCCAGCGAAAAGACAGGGAACACTGAAGCTTTCTTT. The V call is TRBV12-3 or TRBV12-4, the J call TRBJ1-1, with D perhaps TRBD1 (6 bases). CDR3 length equals 13 residues. V lost 8 bases and J lost 1, with 11 bases in between.

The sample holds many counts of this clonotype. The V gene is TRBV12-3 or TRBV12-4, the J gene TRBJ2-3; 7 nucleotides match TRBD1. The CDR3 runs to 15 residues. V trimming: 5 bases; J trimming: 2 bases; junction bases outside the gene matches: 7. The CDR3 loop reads CASSPSGQFTDTQYF. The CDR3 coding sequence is TGTGCCAGCAGTCCGTCGGGACAGTTCACAGATACGCAGTATTTT.

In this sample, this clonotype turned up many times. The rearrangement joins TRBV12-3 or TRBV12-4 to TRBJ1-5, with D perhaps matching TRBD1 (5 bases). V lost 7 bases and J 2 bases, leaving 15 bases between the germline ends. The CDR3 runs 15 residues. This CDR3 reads CASTVGGGGNQPQHF. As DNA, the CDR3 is TGTGCCAGCACCGTGGGGGGGGGAGGCAATCAGCCCCAGCATTTT.

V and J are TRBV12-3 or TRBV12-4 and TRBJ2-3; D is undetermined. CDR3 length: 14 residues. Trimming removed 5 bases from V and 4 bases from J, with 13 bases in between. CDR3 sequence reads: CASSHPPRADTQYF. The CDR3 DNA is TGTGCCAGCAGTCACCCTCCCCGGGCAGATACGCAGTATTTT.